Presented here are 14 T cell receptor beta chains from one specimen sequenced in a study of OX40 agonist ivuxolimab in advanced cancers. The table came from immunoSEQ multiplex PCR; TCRdb's copy has only in-frame clones and leaves some out. The table lists some 74,000 clones, roughly 88% of them singletons, with about 6.9% in the top ten. The sample here was CD4+ or CD8+ T cells sorted from blood, taken in a trial of the OX40 agonist ivuxolimab. The receptors come from an adult with an advanced solid tumor such as melanoma, head and neck, liver or kidney cancer.

The CDR3 nucleotides are TGTGCCAGCAGCCCACAGGGCCGGAGCGGTGGCTACACCTTC. This sequence encodes CASSPQGRSGGYTF. This chain links TRBV7-2 with TRBJ1-2; possibly TRBD1 for D (6 bases). CDR1 is SGHTA and CDR2 is FQGNSA in the germline V gene. This CDR3 is 14 amino acids long. V lost 5 bases and J 7 bases, leaving 17 bases between the germline ends.

This chain links TRBV2 with TRBJ1-4, with D possibly matching TRBD1 (5 bases). V dropped 11 bases and J dropped 5 bases, with 15 bases sitting between them. This CDR3 has 13 residues. Germline CDR1 reads SNHLY; CDR2 reads FYNNEI. This CDR3 reads CAGRTLTNEKLFF. DNA of the CDR3: TGTGCCGGACGGACACTAACAAATGAAAAACTGTTTTTT.

The chain links TRBV9 to TRBJ2-5, with 9 bases lining up with TRBD2. V lost 4 bases to trimming and J lost 3 bases; unmatched junction nucleotides: 10. This CDR3 spans 16 amino acids. CDR1 and CDR2 (germline): SGDLS, YYNGEE. CDR3 in amino acids: CASSSYGVAGEETQYF. The CDR3 nucleotides are TGTGCCAGCAGCTCCTACGGGGTAGCGGGGGAAGAGACCCAGTACTTC.

This clone was seen a few times. The rearrangement uses TRBV7-2 and TRBJ1-1, with D unclear. This CDR3 comprises 13 residues. Trimming took off 5 bases at V and 11 bases at J, with 18 bases between the two ends. The germline V gene has CDR1 SGHTA and CDR2 FQGNSA. CDR3 residues: CASSQREGAVAFF. CDR3 bases: TGTGCCAGCAGCCAACGAGAGGGAGCGGTCGCTTTCTTT. The full variable domain, with the rest looked up from reference TRBV7-2 and TRBJ1-1, is GAGVSQSPSNKVTEKGKDVELRCDPISGHTALYWYRQSLGQGLEFLIYFQGNSAPDKSGLPSDRFSAERTGGSVSTLTIQRTQQEDSAVYLCASSQREGAVAFFGQGTRLTVV.

V and J are TRBV27 and TRBJ1-2; no reliable D call. V was shortened by 8 bases and J by 0 bases, with 10 bases between the two germline ends. Germline V gives CDR1 MNHEY, CDR2 SMNVEV (reference sequence). This CDR3 has 13 amino acids. The CDR3 reads CASSERANYGYTF. CDR3 nucleotides: TGTGCCAGCTCCGAGAGGGCTAACTATGGCTACACCTTC.

J is TRBJ1-2 and V is TRBV6-1, with D hard to call. Trimming stripped 0 bases from V and 2 bases from J, with 10 bases between. Germline values: CDR1 MNHNS, CDR2 SASEGT. CDR3 length: 15 residues. The CDR3 DNA sequence: TGTGCCAGCAGTGAAGCGCAAATCTACAACTATGGCTACACCTTC. Protein sequence: CASSEAQIYNYGYTF.

This clone appeared a single time. The chain couples TRBV30 to TRBJ1-5, with D possibly being TRBD1 (5 bases). The V gene lost 2 bases and the J gene lost 6 bases, with 11 bases spanning the gap. This CDR3 is built from 13 residues. CDR1 and CDR2 from the germline V gene are GTSNPN and SVGIG (reference sequence). CDR3 in DNA: TGTGCCTGGAGTTCTGGGGGAGGTCAGCCCCAGCATTTT. It yields the protein CAWSSGGGQPQHF.

V is TRBV19 and J is TRBJ1-2; no clear D. Germline CDR1 and CDR2: LNHDA and SQIVND (reference sequence). This CDR3 is 12 amino acids long. V gave up 6 bases and J gave up 8 bases, with 13 bases separating them. Here the CDR3 DNA reads TGTGCCAGTAGCTCCAGGCTGTGGGGCTACACCTTC. Translating it yields CASSSRLWGYTF.

This clone has just one count. The rearrangement uses TRBV10-3 and TRBJ1-2; no definite D call. Looked up from germline, CDR1 is ENHRY and CDR2 is SYGVKD. The CDR3 length is 14 residues. The germline V and J ends were trimmed by 10 bases and 5 bases, with 20 bases remaining between them. The CDR3 nucleotides read TGTGCCACTAGTGGAATTACAGTACAGTATGGCTACACCTTC. This gives the protein CATSGITVQYGYTF.

V is TRBV4-1 and J is TRBJ2-3; possible D gene TRBD1, 5 bases. Trimming removed 4 bases at V and 4 bases at J, with 18 bases between. The CDR3 is made up of 16 amino acids. In germline, CDR1 is MGHRA, CDR2 YSYEKL. The CDR3 sequence is CASSPPGRGTADTQYF. In nucleotides, the CDR3 is TGCGCCAGCAGCCCCCCCGGAAGGGGTACGGCAGATACGCAGTATTTT.

The chain joins TRBV6-1 to TRBJ1-4; tentative D call: TRBD1 (5 bases). This CDR3 has 16 residues. V was trimmed by 4 bases and J by 0 bases, leaving 12 bases between them. Germline values: CDR1 MNHNS, CDR2 SASEGT. Written as DNA, the CDR3 is TGTGCCAGCAGTGGACAGCTATTCACAACTAATGAAAAACTGTTTTTT. Its translation is CASSGQLFTTNEKLFF.

This chain joins TRBV19 and TRBJ1-1; D remains ambiguous. CDR3 length: 13 amino acids. Trimming took 2 bases from V and 0 from J, leaving 4 bases between them. CDR1 and CDR2 (germline): LNHDA, SQIVND (reference sequence). Written as DNA, the CDR3 is TGTGCCAGTAGTATAAGGGTGAACACTGAAGCTTTCTTT. Its translation is CASSIRVNTEAFF.

V usage is TRBV7-2 and J usage is TRBJ2-1, with 8 bases matching TRBD1. The CDR3 spans 14 residues. With V trimmed by 6 bases and J by 4 bases, 5 bases remained unmatched. Looked up from germline, CDR1 is SGHTA and CDR2 is FQGNSA. The CDR3 nucleotides are TGTGCCAGCAGATCACAGGGGGTTTACAATGAGCAGTTCTTC. It codes for CASRSQGVYNEQFF.

The chain combines TRBV7-9 with TRBJ1-2, with unresolved D. CDR3 length: 13 amino acids. V gave up 1 base and J gave up 8 bases, with 11 bases separating them. The germline V gene has CDR1 SEHNR and CDR2 FQNEAQ (reference sequence). CDR3 sequence (DNA): TGTGCCAGCAGCTTAGAGGGTCCGCGGGGCTACACCTTC. It specifies CASSLEGPRGYTF.